This record concerns one TCR beta chain sequence. The TCR library protocol was used to attach unique molecular identifiers. These identifiers were attached to individual cDNA molecules. Using its own MiXCR run on the 5' RACE reads, TCRdb lists one record per CDR3 protein. The sample contains more than 25,000 distinct CDR3 sequences, 3.5% to 5.5% of which appear only once. The data were obtained in a study of early T cells in non-severe SARS-CoV-2 infection. This clonotype originated in an adult who was a healthcare worker with PCR-confirmed SARS-CoV-2 infection or an uninfected control (not recorded which). The specimen comprised whole blood, sampled at baseline.

The CDR3: CASSEHRSGEIYF. Here the CDR3 DNA reads TGTGCCAGCAGTGAACATCGCTCTGGAGAGATATATTTT. The chain recombines TRBV6-1 with TRBJ1-3, with unresolved D. Germline lookup yields CDR1 MNHNS and CDR2 SASEGT. The CDR3 contains 13 residues. The V and J ends lost 2 bases and 13 bases respectively, with 15 bases between them.